This T cell receptor beta chain was sequenced in a study of cytomegalovirus exposure and HLA in healthy donors. In regard to this clone: Its antigen is unidentified.

Sampled while nominally healthy, donors likely had unrecorded immune exposures. Study-wide findings and caveats: V- and J-gene trimming in TCR beta was tied to a missense DCLRE1C variant by an analysis performed later. The dataset shows that most TCR sequences were rare, while some public TCRs occurred in many donors.

The J segment lost 10 bases and the V segment lost 5 bases, leaving 12 bases of the junction unmatched. Germline V gives CDR1 SGHRS, CDR2 YFSETQ. The CDR3 is 14 amino acids. Vbeta (60) and Jbeta (13) primers were used in the PCR. Data came from immunoSEQ multiplex PCR; TCRdb stores just in-frame clones and leaves some out. The sample yields 110,000 to 150,000 clones, roughly 70% seen once. This sequence joins TRBV5-1 and TRBJ1-2; 9 bases fit TRBD1. The sample comprised PBMCs. The clonotype comes from a man under 40 in good health and CMV-seronegative. The CDR3 here is CASRRTRDREVYTF. In DNA, the CDR3 is TGCGCCAGCAGACGGACCCGGGACAGGGAGGTCTACACCTTC.